Included here is one T cell receptor beta chain sequence, with context. Its antigen is not yet known. Base qualities are not recorded, but no much larger clone differs from it by a single base. The CDR3 runs 17 residues from the cysteine to the phenylalanine. Solely the CDR3 DNA is kept, with 51 bases framed from the first base. From V the trimming removes 5 bases and from J it removes 2 bases, while the gene matches leave 10 bases of the junction unaccounted for. CDR1 and CDR2 were assigned from the germline V gene (reference sequence) as SEHNR and FQNEAQ. Using the deep immunoSEQ assay, multiplex PCR amplified TCR CDR3 regions from genomic DNA. For each cell subset, the extracted genomic DNA was distributed evenly across all wells of several immunoSEQ 96-well plates, and each plate served as one replicate. For sorted subsets, each replicate PCR was loaded with about 200 ng genomic DNA, equivalent to 25,000 to 35,000 T cell genomes. Purified libraries were quantified with a Qubit 3.0 fluorometer, sized on a Bioanalyzer 2100, and re-quantified with the KAPA Library Quantification kit. A separate single-read 150-cycle Illumina NextSeq 550 flow cell was used to sequence each immunoSEQ 96-well plate. As for the authors' bioinformatics: Because only junctional sequences without quality scores were contained in the immunoSEQ output, filtering matching that applied to full-length reads could not be performed. To assign V/J genes and CDR3, sequences were annotated against IMGT germline references using PyIR, a Python wrapper for IgBLAST v1.9. Reads with weak V/J assignments (E-value above 1e-6), missing CDR3, stop codons, out-of-frame junctions, or ambiguous translated residues were removed. V3J clonotypes were defined by identical inferred V gene, J gene, and CDR3 amino acid sequence. Percentage overlap between repertoires was computed as shared unique clonotypes divided by the size of the smaller repertoire. Repertoire richness was assessed with RTK rarefaction, the Chao1 estimator, and Recon v2.1 estimates of unobserved clonotypes. Generation probabilities were computed with OLGA for all TCRbeta clonotypes obtained by the gDNA method from a few donors. Imported from immuneACCESS, the table was reduced by TCRdb to in-frame sequences with V and J called. These copies leave out some clones; in studies compared against another copy, an unresolved V gene accounts for under half, and the cause of the remainder is not known. Clone size and the V and J calls come from that table; the DNA yielded D and trimming. For this sample there are some 660,000 clones; around 78% appear just once. The top ten constitute about 1.8% of the sample.

The data stem from a study of shared clonotypes between healthy human individuals (dated by TCRdb to the early 2020s). Turning to the overall study: The cohort included a few men and a couple of women between 18 and 49 years of age. Per donor, three plates each were used for CD4 naive and CD4 memory, two for CD8 naive, and one for CD8 memory. Each donor's leukapheresis produced roughly between roughly 0.85 and 10 billion PBMCs. Blood TCR repertoires of a handful of healthy adults were deeply sequenced to estimate repertoire size and the extent of clonotype sharing between individuals. Different laboratories and diverse techniques were used to prepare libraries and sequence TCR repertoires, to increase sequencing depth and limit assay-specific biases.

Healthy HIV-negative adults with no recently reported acute infections or vaccinations were included as donors. Every donor was a Caucasian adult living in Nashville, Tennessee, USA. CD4+ T cells were enriched by magnetic negative selection, after which naive cells were positively selected on CD45RA and the negative fraction was taken as the memory subset. After blood collection by leukapheresis, PBMCs were isolated using Ficoll-Histopaque density gradient centrifugation and then cryopreserved in the vapor phase of liquid nitrogen. Analytical flow cytometry was used to check the purity and quantity of every magnetically sorted T cell population. Each sorted fraction had its genomic DNA isolated and then quantified by UV absorbance on a Nanodrop 2000c. The paper as a whole reports these results and caveats: Roughly 5.2% of naive CD4, 3.5% of naive CD8, 2% to 2.5% of memory CD4, and 0.35% to 0.4% of memory CD8 clonotypes were shared across a few donors. Naive subsets generally had larger estimated clonotype richness than memory subsets did. Only blood was sampled, and tissue TCR repertoires likely differ from those in blood. Because the study included a small number of donors, the genetic and exposure-history diversity represented was limited. Incomplete sequencing was indicated by rarefaction of sorted-subset datasets, despite the large sequencing depth. Clonotypes shared by all four sorted-subset donors showed higher generation probabilities than non-shared clonotypes. Pairwise subsampling indicated that sequencing depth was expected to affect the degree of clonotype sharing among donors.

Recombination joined TRBV7-9 with TRBJ2-7; 12 bases in the junction line up with TRBD1. The source of this sequence is a woman aged 30 to 39 in good health. Sequencing was done on a sample of memory CD4+ T cells sorted from blood. The cell subset or site label, as the study defines it: CD45RA-negative fraction. The DNA is TGTGCCAGCAGCCGGGACAGGGGGCCCCTCGGGCCCTACGAGCAGTACTTC. It specifies CASSRDRGPLGPYEQYF.